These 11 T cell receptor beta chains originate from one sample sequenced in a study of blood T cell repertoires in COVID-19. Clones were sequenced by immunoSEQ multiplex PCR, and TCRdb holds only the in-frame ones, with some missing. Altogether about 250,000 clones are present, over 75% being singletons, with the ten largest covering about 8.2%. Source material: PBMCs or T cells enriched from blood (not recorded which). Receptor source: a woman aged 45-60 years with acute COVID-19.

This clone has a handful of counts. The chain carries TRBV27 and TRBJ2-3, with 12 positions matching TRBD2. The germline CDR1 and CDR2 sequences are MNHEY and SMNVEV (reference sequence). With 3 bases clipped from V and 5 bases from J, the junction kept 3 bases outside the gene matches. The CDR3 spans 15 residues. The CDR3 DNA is TGTGCCAGCAGTTTGACTAGCGGGGGTGGAGATACGCAGTATTTT. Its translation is CASSLTSGGGDTQYF.

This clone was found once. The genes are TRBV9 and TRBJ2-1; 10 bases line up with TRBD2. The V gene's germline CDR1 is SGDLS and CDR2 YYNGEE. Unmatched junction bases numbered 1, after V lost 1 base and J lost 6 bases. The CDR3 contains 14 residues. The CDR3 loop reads CASSVSGGANEQFF. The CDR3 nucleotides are TGTGCCAGCAGCGTAAGCGGGGGGGCCAATGAGCAGTTCTTC. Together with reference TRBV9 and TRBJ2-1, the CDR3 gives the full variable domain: DSGVTQTPKHLITATGQRVTLRCSPRSGDLSVYWYQQSLDQGLQFLIQYYNGEERAKGNILERFSAQQFPDLHSELNLSSLELGDSALYFCASSVSGGANEQFFGPGTRLTVL.

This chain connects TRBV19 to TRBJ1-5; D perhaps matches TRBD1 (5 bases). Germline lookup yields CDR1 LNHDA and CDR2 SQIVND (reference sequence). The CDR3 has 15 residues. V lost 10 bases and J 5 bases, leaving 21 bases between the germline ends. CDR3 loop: CATSVGSGFDQPQHF. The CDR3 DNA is TGTGCCACCTCTGTAGGGTCAGGGTTCGATCAGCCCCAGCATTTT.

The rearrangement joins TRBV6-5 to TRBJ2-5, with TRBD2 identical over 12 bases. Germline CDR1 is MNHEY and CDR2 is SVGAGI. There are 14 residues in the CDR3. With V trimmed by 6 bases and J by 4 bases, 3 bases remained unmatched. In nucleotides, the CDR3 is TGTGCCAGCAGGTCACTAGCGGGGGGAGAGACCCAGTACTTC. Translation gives CASRSLAGGETQYF.

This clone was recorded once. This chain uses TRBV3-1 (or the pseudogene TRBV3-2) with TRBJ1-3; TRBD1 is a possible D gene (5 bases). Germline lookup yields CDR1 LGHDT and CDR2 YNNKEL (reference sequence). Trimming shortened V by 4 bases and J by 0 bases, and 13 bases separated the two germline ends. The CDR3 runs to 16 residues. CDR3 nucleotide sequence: TGTGCCAGCAGCCCCAGGGACGGGAGCTCTGGAAACACCATATATTTT. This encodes CASSPRDGSSGNTIYF.

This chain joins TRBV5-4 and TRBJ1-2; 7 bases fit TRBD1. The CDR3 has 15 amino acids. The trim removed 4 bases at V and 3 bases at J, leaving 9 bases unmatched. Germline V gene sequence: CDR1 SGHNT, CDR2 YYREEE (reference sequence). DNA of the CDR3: TGTGCCAGCAGCGATCCACGGGACAGCTACTATGGCTACACCTTC. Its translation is CASSDPRDSYYGYTF.

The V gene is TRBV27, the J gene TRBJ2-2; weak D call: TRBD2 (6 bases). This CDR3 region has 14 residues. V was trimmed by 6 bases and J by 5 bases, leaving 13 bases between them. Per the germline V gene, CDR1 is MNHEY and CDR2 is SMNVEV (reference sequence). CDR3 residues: CASRGAGSTGELFF. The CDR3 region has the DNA TGTGCCAGCAGGGGTGCGGGGTCTACCGGGGAGCTGTTTTTT.

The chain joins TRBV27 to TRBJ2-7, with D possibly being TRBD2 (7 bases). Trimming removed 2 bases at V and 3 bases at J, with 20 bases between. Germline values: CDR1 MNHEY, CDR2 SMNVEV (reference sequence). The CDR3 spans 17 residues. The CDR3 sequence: CASSLEGPSGGLYEQYF. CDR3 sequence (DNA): TGTGCCAGCAGTTTAGAAGGACCCTCCGGGGGGCTCTACGAGCAGTACTTC.

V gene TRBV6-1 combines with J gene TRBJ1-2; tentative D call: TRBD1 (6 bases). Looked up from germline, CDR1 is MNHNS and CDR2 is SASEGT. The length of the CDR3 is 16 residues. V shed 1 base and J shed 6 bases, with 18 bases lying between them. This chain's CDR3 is CASSEGTRGGMDGYTF. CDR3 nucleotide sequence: TGTGCCAGCAGTGAAGGCACCAGGGGTGGTATGGATGGCTACACCTTC.

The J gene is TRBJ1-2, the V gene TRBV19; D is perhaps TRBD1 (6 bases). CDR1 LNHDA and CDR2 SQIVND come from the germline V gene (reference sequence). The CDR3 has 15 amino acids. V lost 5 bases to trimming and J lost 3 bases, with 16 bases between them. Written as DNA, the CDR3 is TGTGCCAGTAGTCCTAGGCGGGGGCGCGACTATGGCTACACCTTC. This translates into CASSPRRGRDYGYTF.

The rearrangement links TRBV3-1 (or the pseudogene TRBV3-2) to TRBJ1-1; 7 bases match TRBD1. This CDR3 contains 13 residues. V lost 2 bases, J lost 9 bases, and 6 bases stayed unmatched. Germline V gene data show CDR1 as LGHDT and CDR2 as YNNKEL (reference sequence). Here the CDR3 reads CASSQYRGGQAFF. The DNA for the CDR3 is TGTGCCAGCAGCCAATACAGGGGCGGGCAAGCTTTCTTT.